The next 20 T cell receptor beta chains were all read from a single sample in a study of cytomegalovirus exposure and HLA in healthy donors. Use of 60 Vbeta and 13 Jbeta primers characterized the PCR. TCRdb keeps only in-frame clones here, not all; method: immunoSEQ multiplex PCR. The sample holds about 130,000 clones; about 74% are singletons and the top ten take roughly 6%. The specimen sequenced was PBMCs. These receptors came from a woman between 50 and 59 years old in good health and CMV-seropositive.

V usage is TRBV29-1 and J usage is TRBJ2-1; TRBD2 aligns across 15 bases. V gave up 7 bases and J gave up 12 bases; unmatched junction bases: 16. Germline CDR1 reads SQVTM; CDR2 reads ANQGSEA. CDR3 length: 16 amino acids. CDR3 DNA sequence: TGCAGCGGAGAGGGACTAGCGGGGGGAGGTACAATGTTGCAGTTCTTC. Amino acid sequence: CSGEGLAGGGTMLQFF.

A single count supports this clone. The CDR3 nucleotides are TGTGCCAGCGGGGGACAGGGTCTCGCTGAAGCTTTCTTT. This encodes CASGGQGLAEAFF. The chain is built from TRBV2 and TRBJ1-1; 9 bases agree with TRBD1. The CDR3 runs 13 residues. The V gene's germline CDR1 is SNHLY and CDR2 FYNNEI. Trimming removed 8 bases from V and 6 bases from J; junction bases left unmatched: 7.

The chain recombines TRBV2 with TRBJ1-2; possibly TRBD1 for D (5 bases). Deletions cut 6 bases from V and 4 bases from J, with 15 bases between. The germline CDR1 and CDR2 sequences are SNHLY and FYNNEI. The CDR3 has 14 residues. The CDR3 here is CASSFAGLGYGYTF. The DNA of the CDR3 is TGTGCCAGCAGCTTTGCAGGGTTGGGCTATGGCTACACCTTC.

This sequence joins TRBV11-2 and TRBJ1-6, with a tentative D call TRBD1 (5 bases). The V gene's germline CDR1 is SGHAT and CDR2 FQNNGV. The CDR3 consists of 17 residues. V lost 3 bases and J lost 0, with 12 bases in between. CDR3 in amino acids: CASSLSGGSSYNSPLHF. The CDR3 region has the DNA TGTGCCAGCAGCTTGTCCGGGGGGAGCTCCTATAATTCACCCCTCCACTTT.

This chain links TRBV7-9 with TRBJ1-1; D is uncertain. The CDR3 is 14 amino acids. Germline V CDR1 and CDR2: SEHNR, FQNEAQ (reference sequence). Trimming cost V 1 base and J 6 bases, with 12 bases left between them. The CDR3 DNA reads TGTGCCAGCAGCTTAGATGCCTCCCGGGCTGAAGCTTTCTTT. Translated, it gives CASSLDASRAEAFF.

Here the CDR3 reads CASSYPTGEQYF. Written as DNA, the CDR3 is TGTGCCAGCAGTTACCCTACAGGAGAGCAGTACTTC. The rearrangement links TRBV6-6 to TRBJ2-7; possibly TRBD1 for D (5 bases). The CDR3 runs 12 residues. V dropped 2 bases and J dropped 7 bases, with 9 bases sitting between them. CDR1 and CDR2 from the germline V gene are MNHNY and SVGAGI (reference sequence).

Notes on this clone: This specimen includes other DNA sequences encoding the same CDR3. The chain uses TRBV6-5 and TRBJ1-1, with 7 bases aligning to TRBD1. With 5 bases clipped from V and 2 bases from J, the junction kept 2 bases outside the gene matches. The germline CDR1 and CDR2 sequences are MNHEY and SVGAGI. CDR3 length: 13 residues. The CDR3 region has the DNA TGTGCCAGCAGTCGACAGGGAAACACTGAAGCTTTCTTT. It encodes CASSRQGNTEAFF.

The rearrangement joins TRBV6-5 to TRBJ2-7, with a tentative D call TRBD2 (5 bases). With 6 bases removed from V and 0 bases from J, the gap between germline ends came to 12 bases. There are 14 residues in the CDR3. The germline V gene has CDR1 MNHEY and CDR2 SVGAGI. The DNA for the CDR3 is TGTGCCAGCAGGGCGGGTCGAGCCTCCTACGAGCAGTACTTC. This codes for CASRAGRASYEQYF.

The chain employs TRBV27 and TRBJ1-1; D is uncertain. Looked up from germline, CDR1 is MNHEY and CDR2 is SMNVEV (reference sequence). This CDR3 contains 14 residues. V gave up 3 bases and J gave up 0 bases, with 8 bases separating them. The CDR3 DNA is TGTGCCAGCAGTTTGCGACAAATGAACACTGAAGCTTTCTTT. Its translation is CASSLRQMNTEAFF.

CDR3 DNA sequence: TGTGCCAGCGGGGGACTAGCGGGGATCGGGGAGCTGTTTTTT. This gives the protein CASGGLAGIGELFF. V is TRBV7-6 and J is TRBJ2-2; 13 bases are shared with TRBD2. This CDR3 has 14 amino acids. CDR1 is SGHVS, CDR2 FNYEAQ, per germline. V gave up 8 bases and J gave up 7 bases; unmatched junction bases: 4.

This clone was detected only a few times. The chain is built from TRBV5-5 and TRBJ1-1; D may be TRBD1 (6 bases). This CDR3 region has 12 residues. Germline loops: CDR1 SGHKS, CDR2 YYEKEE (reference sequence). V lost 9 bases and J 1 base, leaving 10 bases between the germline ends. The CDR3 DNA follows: TGTGCCACCGAGGGACAGAACACTGAAGCTTTCTTT. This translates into CATEGQNTEAFF.

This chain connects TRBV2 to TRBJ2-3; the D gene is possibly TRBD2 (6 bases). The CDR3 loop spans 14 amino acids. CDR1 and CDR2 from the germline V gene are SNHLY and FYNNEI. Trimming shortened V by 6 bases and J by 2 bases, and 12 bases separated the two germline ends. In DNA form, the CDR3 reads TGTGCCAGCAGAAGGAGGGGTAACACAGATACGCAGTATTTT. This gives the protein CASRRRGNTDTQYF.

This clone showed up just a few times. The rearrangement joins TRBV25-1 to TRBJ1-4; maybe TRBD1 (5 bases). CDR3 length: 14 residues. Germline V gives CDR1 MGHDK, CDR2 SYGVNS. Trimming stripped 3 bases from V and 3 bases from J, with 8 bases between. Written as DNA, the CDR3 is TGTGCCAGCAGTGATCCAGGGCCTAATGAAAAACTGTTTTTT. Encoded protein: CASSDPGPNEKLFF.

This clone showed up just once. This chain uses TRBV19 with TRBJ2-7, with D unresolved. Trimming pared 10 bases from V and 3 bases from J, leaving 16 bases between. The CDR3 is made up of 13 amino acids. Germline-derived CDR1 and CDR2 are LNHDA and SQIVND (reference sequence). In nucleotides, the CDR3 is TGTGCCACCTCAGAAACAGTGAACTACGAGCAGTACTTC. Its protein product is CATSETVNYEQYF.

The CDR3 protein is CASSSGGADTQYF. DNA of the CDR3: TGTGCCAGTAGTTCCGGAGGGGCGGATACGCAGTATTTT. This rearrangement joins TRBV19 to TRBJ2-3; possible D gene TRBD2, 6 bases. Between the trimmed V and J ends, which lost 5 bases and 6 bases, there was a span of 12 bases. Looked up from germline, CDR1 is LNHDA and CDR2 is SQIVND (reference sequence). CDR3 length equals 13 residues. Drawing the rest from reference TRBV19 and TRBJ2-3, the complete variable domain is DGGITQSPKYLFRKEGQNVTLSCEQNLNHDAMYWYRQDPGQGLRLIYYSQIVNDFQKGDIAEGYSVSREKKESFPLTVTSAQKNPTAFYLCASSSGGADTQYFGPGTRLTVL.

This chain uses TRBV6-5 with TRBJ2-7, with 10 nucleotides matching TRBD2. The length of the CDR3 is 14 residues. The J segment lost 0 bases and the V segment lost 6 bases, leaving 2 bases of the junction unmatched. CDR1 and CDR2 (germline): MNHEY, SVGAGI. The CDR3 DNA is TGTGCCAGCAGGCTAGCGGGGGCCTCCTACGAGCAGTACTTC. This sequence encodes CASRLAGASYEQYF.

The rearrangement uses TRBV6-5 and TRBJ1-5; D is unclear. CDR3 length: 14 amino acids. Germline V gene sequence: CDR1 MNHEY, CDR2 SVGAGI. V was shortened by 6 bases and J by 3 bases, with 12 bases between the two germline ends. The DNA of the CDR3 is TGTGCCAGCAGCCTCGAACGGGACAATCAGCCCCAGCATTTT. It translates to CASSLERDNQPQHF.

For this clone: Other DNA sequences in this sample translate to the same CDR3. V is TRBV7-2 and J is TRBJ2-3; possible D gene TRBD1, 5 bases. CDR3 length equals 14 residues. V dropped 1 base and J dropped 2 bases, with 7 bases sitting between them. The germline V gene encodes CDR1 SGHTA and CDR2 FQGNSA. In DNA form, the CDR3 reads TGTGCCAGCAGCTTAGGGGGCTTCACAGATACGCAGTATTTT. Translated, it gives CASSLGGFTDTQYF.

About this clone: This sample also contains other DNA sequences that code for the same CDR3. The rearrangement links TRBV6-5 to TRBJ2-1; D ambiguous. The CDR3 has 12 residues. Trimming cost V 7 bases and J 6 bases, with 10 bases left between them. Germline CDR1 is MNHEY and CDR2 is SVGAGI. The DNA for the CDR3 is TGTGCCAGCATCAGTGGTGGCAATGAGCAGTTCTTC. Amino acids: CASISGGNEQFF.

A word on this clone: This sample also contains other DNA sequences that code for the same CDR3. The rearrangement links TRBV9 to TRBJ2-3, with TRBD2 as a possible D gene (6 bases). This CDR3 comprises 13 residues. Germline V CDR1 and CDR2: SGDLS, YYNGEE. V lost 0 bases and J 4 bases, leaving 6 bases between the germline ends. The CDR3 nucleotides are TGTGCCAGCAGCGTAGGGGGGGCAGATACGCAGTATTTT. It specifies CASSVGGADTQYF.